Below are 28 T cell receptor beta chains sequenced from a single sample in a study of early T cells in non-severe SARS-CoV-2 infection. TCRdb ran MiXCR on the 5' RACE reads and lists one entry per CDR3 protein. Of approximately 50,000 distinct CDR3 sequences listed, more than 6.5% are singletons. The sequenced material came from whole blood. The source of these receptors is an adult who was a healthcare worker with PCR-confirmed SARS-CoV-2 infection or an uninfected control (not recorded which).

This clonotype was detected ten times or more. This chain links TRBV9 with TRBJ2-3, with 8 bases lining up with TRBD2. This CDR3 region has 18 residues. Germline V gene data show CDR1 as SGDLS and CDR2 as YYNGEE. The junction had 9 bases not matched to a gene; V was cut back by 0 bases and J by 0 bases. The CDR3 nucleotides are TGTGCCAGCAGCGTAGGGGTTAGCGGGGTTAGCAGCACAGATACGCAGTATTTT. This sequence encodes CASSVGVSGVSSTDTQYF.

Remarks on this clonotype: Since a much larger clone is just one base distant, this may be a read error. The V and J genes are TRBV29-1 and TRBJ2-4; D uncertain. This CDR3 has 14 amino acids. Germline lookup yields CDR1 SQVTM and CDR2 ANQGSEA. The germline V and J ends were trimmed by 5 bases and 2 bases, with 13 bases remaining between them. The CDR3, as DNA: TGCAGCGTTCAGGCAAAGTTAACCAAAAACATTCAGTACTTC. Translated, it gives CSVQAKLTKNIQYF.

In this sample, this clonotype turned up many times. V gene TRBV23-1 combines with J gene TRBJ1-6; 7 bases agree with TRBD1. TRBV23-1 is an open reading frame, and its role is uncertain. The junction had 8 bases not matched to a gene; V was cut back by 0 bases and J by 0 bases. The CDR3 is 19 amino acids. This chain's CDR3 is CASSQSRQGESSYNSPLHF. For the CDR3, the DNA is TGCGCCAGCAGTCAATCGAGGCAGGGGGAAAGCTCCTATAATTCACCCCTCCACTTT.

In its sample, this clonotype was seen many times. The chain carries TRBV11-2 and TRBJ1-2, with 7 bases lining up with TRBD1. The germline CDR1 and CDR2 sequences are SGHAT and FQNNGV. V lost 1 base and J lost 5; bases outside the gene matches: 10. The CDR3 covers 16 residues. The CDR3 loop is CASSLVTGEMGYGYTF. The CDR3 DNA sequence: TGTGCCAGCAGCTTAGTCACAGGGGAAATGGGGTATGGCTACACCTTC. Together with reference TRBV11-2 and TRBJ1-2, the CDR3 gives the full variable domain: EAGVAQSPRYKIIEKRQSVAFWCNPISGHATLYWYQQILGQGPKLLIQFQNNGVVDDSQLPKDRFSAERLKGVDSTLKIQPAKLEDSAVYLCASSLVTGEMGYGYTFGSGTRLTVV.

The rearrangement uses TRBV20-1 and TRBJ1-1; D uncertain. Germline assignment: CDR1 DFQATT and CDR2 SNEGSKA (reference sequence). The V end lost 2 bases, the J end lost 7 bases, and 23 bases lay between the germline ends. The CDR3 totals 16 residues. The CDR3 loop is CSARPAVFVLGNEAFF. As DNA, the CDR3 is TGCAGTGCTAGACCTGCAGTATTCGTACTCGGGAATGAAGCTTTCTTT.

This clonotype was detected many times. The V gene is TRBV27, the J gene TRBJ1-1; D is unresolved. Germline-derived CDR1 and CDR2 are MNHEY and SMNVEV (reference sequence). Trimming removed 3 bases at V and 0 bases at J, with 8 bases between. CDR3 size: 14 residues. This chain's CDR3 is CASSFFSMNTEAFF. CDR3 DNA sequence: TGTGCCAGCAGTTTTTTCAGCATGAACACTGAAGCTTTCTTT.

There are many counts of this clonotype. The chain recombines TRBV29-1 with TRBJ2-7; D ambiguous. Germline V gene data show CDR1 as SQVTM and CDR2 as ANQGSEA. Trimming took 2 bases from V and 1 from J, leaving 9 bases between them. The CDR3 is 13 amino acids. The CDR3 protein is CSVEQLGSYEQYF. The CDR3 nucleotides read TGCAGCGTTGAACAGCTTGGTTCCTACGAGCAGTACTTC.

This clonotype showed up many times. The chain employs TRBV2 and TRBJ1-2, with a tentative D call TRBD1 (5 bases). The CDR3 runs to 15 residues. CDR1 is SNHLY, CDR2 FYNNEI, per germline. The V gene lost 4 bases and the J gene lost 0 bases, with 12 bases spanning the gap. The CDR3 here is CASSVTERTNYGYTF. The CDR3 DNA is TGTGCCAGCAGTGTGACAGAGCGTACTAACTATGGCTACACCTTC. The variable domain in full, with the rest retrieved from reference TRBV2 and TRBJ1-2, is EPEVTQTPSHQVTQMGQEVILRCVPISNHLYFYWYRQILGQKVEFLVSFYNNEISEKSEIFDDQFSVERPDGSNFTLKIRSTKLEDSAMYFCASSVTERTNYGYTFGSGTRLTVV.

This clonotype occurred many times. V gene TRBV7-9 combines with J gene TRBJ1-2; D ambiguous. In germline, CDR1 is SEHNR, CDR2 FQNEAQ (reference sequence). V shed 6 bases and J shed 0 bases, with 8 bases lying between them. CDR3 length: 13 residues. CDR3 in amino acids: CASRDRTNYGYTF. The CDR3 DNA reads TGTGCCAGCAGGGACCGTACTAACTATGGCTACACCTTC.

CDR3: CASSQEPGVVYNEQFF. In nucleotides, the CDR3 is TGCGCCAGCAGCCAAGAGCCGGGGGTCGTCTACAATGAGCAGTTCTTC. The chain has TRBV4-1 and TRBJ2-1; D possibly corresponds to TRBD2 (6 bases). The CDR3 runs 16 residues. V lost 0 bases, J lost 3 bases, and 12 bases lay in between. CDR1 and CDR2 from the germline V gene are MGHRA and YSYEKL.

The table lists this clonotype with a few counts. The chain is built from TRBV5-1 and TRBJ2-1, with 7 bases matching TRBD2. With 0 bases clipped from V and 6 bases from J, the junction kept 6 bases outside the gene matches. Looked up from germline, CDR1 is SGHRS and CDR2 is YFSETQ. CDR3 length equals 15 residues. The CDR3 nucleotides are TGCGCCAGCAGCTTGGGGGACTACCTTAGCAATGAGCAGTTCTTC. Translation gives CASSLGDYLSNEQFF. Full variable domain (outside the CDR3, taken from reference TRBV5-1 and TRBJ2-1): KAGVTQTPRYLIKTRGQQVTLSCSPISGHRSVSWYQQTPGQGLQFLFEYFSETQRNKGNFPGRFSGRQFSNSRSEMNVSTLELGDSALYLCASSLGDYLSNEQFFGPGTRLTVL.

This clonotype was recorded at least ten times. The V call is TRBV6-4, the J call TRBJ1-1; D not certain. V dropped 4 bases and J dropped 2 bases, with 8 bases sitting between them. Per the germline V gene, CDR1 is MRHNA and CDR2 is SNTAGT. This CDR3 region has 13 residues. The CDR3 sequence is CASSVAVNTEAFF. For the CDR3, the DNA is TGTGCCAGCAGTGTCGCAGTCAACACTGAAGCTTTCTTT.

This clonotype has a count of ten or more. CDR3 amino acids: CSVYLPNYGYTF. CDR3 coding DNA: TGCAGCGTTTATCTGCCTAACTATGGCTACACCTTC. The chain joins TRBV29-1 to TRBJ1-2; the D is unclear. From germline, CDR1 is SQVTM and CDR2 ANQGSEA. The CDR3 consists of 12 residues. Trimming took 5 bases from V and 0 from J, leaving 7 bases between them.

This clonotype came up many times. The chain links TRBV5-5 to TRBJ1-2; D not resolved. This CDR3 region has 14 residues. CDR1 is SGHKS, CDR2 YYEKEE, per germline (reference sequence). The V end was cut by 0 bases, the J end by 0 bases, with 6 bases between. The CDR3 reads CASSLEPANYGYTF. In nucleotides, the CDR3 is TGTGCCAGCAGCTTGGAGCCAGCTAACTATGGCTACACCTTC.

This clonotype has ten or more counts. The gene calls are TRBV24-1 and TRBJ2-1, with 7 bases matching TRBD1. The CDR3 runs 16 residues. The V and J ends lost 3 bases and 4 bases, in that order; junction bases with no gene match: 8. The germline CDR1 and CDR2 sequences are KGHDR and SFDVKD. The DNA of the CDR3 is TGTGCCACCAGTGATCCGACAGGGACCCATTACAATGAGCAGTTCTTC. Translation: CATSDPTGTHYNEQFF.

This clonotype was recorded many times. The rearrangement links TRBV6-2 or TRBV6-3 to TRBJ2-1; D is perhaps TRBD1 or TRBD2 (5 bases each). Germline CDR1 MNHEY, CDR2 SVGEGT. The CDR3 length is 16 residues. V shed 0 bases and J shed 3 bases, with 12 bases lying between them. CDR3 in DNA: TGTGCCAGCAGTTACTCGGGACCGCGAGGCTACAATGAGCAGTTCTTC. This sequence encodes CASSYSGPRGYNEQFF.

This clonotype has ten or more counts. The CDR3 DNA reads as TGTGCCAGCAGCCAAGGACAGGACAGGGGACACGAGCAGTACTTC. This gives the protein CASSQGQDRGHEQYF. This chain links TRBV3-1 with TRBJ2-7; 9 bases are a match to TRBD1. The germline gives CDR1 LGHDT, CDR2 YNNKEL (reference sequence). The CDR3 extends over 15 amino acids. The ends lost 1 base at V and 5 bases at J; junction bases unmatched: 6.

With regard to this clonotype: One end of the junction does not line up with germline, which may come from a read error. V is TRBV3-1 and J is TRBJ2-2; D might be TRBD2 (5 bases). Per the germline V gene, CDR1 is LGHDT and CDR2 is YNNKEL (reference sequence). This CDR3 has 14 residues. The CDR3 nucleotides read TGTGCCAGCAGCCAAGGAATCGTCGCCGGGGAGCTGGTTTTT. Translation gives CASSQGIVAGELVF.

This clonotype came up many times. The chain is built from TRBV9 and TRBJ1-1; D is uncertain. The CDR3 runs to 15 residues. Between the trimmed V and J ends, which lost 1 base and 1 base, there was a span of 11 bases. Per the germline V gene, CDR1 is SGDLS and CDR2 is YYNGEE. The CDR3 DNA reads TGTGCCAGCAGCGTACATGGTAACCCGAACACTGAAGCTTTCTTT. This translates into CASSVHGNPNTEAFF.

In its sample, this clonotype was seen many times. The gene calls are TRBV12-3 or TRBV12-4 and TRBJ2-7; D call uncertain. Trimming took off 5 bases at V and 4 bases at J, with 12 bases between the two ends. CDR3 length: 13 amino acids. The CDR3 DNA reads TGTGCCAGCAGTCTAGTAGACGGGTACGAGCAGTACTTC. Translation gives CASSLVDGYEQYF.

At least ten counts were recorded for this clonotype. The CDR3 loop is CAISELAGDNEQFF. For the CDR3, the DNA is TGTGCCATCAGTGAGCTAGCGGGGGACAATGAGCAGTTCTTC. The rearrangement links TRBV10-3 to TRBJ2-1, with 10 bases identical to TRBD2. V lost 2 bases to trimming and J lost 5 bases; unmatched junction nucleotides: 0. There are 14 residues in the CDR3. Per germline, CDR1 ENHRY and CDR2 SYGVKD.

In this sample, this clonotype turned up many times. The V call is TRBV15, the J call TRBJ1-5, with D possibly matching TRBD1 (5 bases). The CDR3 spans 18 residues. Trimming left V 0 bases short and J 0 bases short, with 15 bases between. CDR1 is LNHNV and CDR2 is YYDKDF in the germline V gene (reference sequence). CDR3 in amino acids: CATSRDRRTPYSNQPQHF. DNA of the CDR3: TGTGCCACCAGCAGAGATAGGAGGACACCTTATAGCAATCAGCCCCAGCATTTT.

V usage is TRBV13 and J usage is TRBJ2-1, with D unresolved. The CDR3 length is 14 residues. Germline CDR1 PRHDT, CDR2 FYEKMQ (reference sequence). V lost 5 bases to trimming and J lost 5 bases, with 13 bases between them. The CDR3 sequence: CASSPPGFNNEQFF. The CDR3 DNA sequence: TGTGCCAGCAGCCCCCCCGGGTTCAACAATGAGCAGTTCTTC. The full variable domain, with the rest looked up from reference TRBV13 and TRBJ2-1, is AAGVIQSPRHLIKEKRETATLKCYPIPRHDTVYWYQQGPGQDPQFLISFYEKMQSDKGSIPDRFSAQQFSDYHSELNMSSLELGDSALYFCASSPPGFNNEQFFGPGTRLTVL.

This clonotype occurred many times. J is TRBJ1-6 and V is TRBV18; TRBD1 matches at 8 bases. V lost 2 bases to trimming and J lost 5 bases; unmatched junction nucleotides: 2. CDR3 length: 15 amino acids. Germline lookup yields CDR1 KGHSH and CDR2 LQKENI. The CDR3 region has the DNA TGTGCCAGCTCACCAAGGGGACAGGATAATTCACCCCTCCACTTT. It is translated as CASSPRGQDNSPLHF. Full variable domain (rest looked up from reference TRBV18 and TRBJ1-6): NAGVMQNPRHLVRRRGQEARLRCSPMKGHSHVYWYRQLPEEGLKFMVYLQKENIIDESGMPKERFSAEFPKEGPSILRIQQVVRGDSAAYFCASSPRGQDNSPLHFGNGTRLTVT.

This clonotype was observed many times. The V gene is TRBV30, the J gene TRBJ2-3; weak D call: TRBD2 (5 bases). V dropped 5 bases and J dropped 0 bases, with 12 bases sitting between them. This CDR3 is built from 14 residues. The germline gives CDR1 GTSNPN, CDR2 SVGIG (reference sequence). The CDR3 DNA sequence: TGTGCCTGGGGCCCGGGGTTAAGCACAGATACGCAGTATTTT. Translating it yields CAWGPGLSTDTQYF. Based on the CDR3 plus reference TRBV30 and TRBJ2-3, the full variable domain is SQTIHQWPATLVQPVGSPLSLECTVEGTSNPNLYWYRQAAGRGLQLLFYSVGIGQISSEVPQNLSASRPQDRQFILSSKKLLLSDSGFYLCAWGPGLSTDTQYFGPGTRLTVL.

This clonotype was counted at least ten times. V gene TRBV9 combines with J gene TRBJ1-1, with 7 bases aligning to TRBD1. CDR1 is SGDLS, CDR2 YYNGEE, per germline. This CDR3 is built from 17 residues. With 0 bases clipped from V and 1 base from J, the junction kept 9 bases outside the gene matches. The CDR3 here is CASSVGTKDRANTEAFF. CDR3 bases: TGTGCCAGCAGCGTAGGAACCAAAGACAGGGCGAACACTGAAGCTTTCTTT.

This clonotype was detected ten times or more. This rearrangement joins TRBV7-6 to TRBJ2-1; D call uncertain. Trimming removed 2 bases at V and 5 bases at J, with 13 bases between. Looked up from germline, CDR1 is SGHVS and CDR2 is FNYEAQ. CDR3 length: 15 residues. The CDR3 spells CASSLQVSYDNEQFF. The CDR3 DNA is TGTGCCAGCAGCTTACAGGTTTCCTACGACAATGAGCAGTTCTTC.

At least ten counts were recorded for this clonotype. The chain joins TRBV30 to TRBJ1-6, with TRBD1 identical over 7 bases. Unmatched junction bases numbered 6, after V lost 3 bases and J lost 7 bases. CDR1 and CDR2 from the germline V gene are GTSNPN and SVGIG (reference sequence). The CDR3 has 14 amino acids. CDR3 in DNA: TGTGCCTGGAGCCGGGACAGTAGGAATTCACCCCTCCACTTT. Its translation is CAWSRDSRNSPLHF.